One sample yielded the 8 T cell receptor beta chains listed below, sequenced in a study of response to subunit inactivated influenza vaccine. TCRdb called the RT-PCR reads again in MiXCR, with one record for every CDR3 protein. The sample includes hundreds of thousands of distinct CDR3 sequences, around 15% seen only once; the top ten take 7.5% to 8%. The sample in question was PBMCs from blood, obtained 14 days before vaccination. All receptors come from a man in his fifties who received an inactivated influenza vaccine.

This chain joins TRBV6-9 and TRBJ1-5; 8 bases line up with TRBD1. From germline, CDR1 is MNHGY and CDR2 SVAAGI. V lost 8 bases to trimming and J lost 0 bases; unmatched junction nucleotides: 6. The CDR3 runs to 15 residues. CDR3 amino acids: CASGKQGVSNQPQHF. CDR3 nucleotides: TGTGCCAGCGGGAAACAGGGGGTTAGCAATCAGCCCCAGCATTTT.

This clonotype was counted only a few times. The CDR3 loop is CASSSHSAGGLEETQYF. The CDR3 DNA sequence: TGTGCCAGCAGCTCCCATTCCGCGGGGGGATTAGAAGAGACCCAGTACTTC. The chain combines TRBV11-2 with TRBJ2-5; TRBD2 matches 8 bases. Germline V CDR1 and CDR2: SGHAT, FQNNGV. This CDR3 is built from 17 residues. V lost 4 bases, J lost 3 bases, and 13 bases stayed unmatched.

This chain joins TRBV29-1 and TRBJ1-2; 7 bases agree with TRBD1. The V and J ends lost 4 bases and 4 bases, in that order; junction bases with no gene match: 6. This CDR3 spans 13 amino acids. Germline V gene data show CDR1 as SQVTM and CDR2 as ANQGSEA. CDR3 sequence: CSVGDSWVYGYTF. The DNA for the CDR3 is TGCAGCGTTGGGGACAGCTGGGTCTATGGCTACACCTTC.

Many counts were recorded for this clonotype. DNA of the CDR3: TGTGCCAGCAGCTTGGACAGGGTGTTTACAACTAATGAAAAACTGTTTTTT. This codes for CASSLDRVFTTNEKLFF. The chain combines TRBV12-3 or TRBV12-4 with TRBJ1-4, with 8 bases lining up with TRBD1. The CDR3 contains 17 residues. The junction had 9 bases not matched to a gene; V was cut back by 6 bases and J by 0 bases.

This clonotype appeared a few times. The CDR3 region is CASRIPKAGGYSGELFF. CDR3 in DNA: TGTGCCAGCAGGATACCCAAAGCGGGAGGATATAGCGGGGAGCTGTTTTTT. This sequence joins TRBV28 and TRBJ2-2; 9 positions match TRBD2. Germline V gives CDR1 MDHEN, CDR2 SYDVKM. This CDR3 comprises 17 residues. The trim removed 6 bases at V and 7 bases at J, leaving 15 bases unmatched.

This clonotype was counted a few times. The chain employs TRBV6-2 or TRBV6-3 and TRBJ1-5, with D tentatively TRBD1 (5 bases). There are 15 residues in the CDR3. V shed 6 bases and J shed 1 base, with 13 bases lying between them. In germline, CDR1 is MNHEY, CDR2 SVGEGT. CDR3 sequence (DNA): TGTGCCAGCAGCGAAGGGGCAGTCAGCAATCAGCCCCAGCATTTT. This encodes CASSEGAVSNQPQHF.

The V call is TRBV18, the J call TRBJ1-3; D perhaps matches TRBD1 (5 bases). With 3 bases removed from V and 0 bases from J, the gap between germline ends came to 12 bases. Germline CDR1 reads KGHSH; CDR2 reads LQKENI. The length of the CDR3 is 16 residues. The CDR3 sequence is CASSPSGPSSGNTIYF. The CDR3 DNA reads TGTGCCAGCTCACCCTCGGGACCGAGCTCTGGAAACACCATATATTTT.

This chain links TRBV2 with TRBJ2-2, with a weak D call TRBD1 (6 bases). CDR3 size: 14 residues. Germline V gene sequence: CDR1 SNHLY, CDR2 FYNNEI. V lost 6 bases, J lost 6 bases, and 14 bases lay in between. CDR3 coding DNA: TGTGCCAGCAGCCACAGGGTTCGGGCCGGGGAGCTGTTTTTT. Protein: CASSHRVRAGELFF.